The 2 T cell receptor beta chains below were found in one sample sequenced in a study of cytomegalovirus exposure and HLA in healthy donors. The PCR ran on 60 Vbeta and 13 Jbeta primers. The assay was immunoSEQ multiplex PCR, and TCRdb's table has in-frame clones only and misses some. The sample consists of roughly 170,000 clones, roughly 82% of them appearing once. What was sequenced was PBMCs. The receptors originated from a girl aged 2-10 years in good health and CMV-seropositive.

The CDR3 region is CASSEERAQSQNGYTF. The CDR3 nucleotides are TGTGCCAGCAGTGAGGAGAGGGCACAGTCCCAGAATGGCTACACCTTC. The V call is TRBV2, the J call TRBJ1-2, with no clear D. The germline V gene encodes CDR1 SNHLY and CDR2 FYNNEI. Deletions cut 3 bases from V and 6 bases from J, with 20 bases between. This CDR3 contains 16 residues.

This clone appeared a single time. The rearrangement links TRBV12-5 to TRBJ2-1; the match to TRBD1 covers 8 bases. Trimming removed 6 bases from V and 4 bases from J; junction bases left unmatched: 11. The length of the CDR3 is 16 residues. Per germline, CDR1 LGHNT and CDR2 FRNRAP. The CDR3, as DNA: TGTGCTAGTGGCCCCGGACAGGGTAAGAAGTACAATGAGCAGTTCTTC. The encoded protein is CASGPGQGKKYNEQFF.